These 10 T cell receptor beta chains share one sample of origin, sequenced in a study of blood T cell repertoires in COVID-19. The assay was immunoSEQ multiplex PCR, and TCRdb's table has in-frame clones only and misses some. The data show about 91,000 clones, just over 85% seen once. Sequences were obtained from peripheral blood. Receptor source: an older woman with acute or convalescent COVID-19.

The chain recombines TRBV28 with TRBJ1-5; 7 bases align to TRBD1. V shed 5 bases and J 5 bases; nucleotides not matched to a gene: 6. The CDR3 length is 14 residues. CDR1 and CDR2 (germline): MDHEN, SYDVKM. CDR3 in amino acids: CASSPRGEDQPQHF. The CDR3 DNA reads TGTGCCAGCAGTCCCAGGGGGGAGGATCAGCCCCAGCATTTT.

CDR3 in amino acids: CASSQGAGGYGYTF. CDR3 DNA sequence: TGTGCCAGCTCACAGGGGGCTGGGGGCTATGGCTACACCTTC. This chain joins TRBV18 and TRBJ1-2, with 7 bases identical to TRBD1. With V trimmed by 4 bases and J by 4 bases, 6 bases remained unmatched. The CDR3 loop spans 14 amino acids. Germline-derived CDR1 and CDR2 are KGHSH and LQKENI.

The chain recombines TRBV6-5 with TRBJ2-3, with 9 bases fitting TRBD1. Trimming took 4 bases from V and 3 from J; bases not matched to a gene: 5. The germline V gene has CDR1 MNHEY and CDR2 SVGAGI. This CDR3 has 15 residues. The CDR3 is CASSSPGQGTDTQYF. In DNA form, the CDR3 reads TGTGCCAGCAGTTCACCGGGACAGGGTACAGATACGCAGTATTTT.

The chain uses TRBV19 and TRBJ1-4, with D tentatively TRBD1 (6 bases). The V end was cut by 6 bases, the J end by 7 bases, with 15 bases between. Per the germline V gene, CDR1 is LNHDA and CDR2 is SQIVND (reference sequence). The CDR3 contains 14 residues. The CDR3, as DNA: TGTGCCAGTAGCCCCAGGGGCCGGGGTGAAAAACTGTTTTTT. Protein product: CASSPRGRGEKLFF.

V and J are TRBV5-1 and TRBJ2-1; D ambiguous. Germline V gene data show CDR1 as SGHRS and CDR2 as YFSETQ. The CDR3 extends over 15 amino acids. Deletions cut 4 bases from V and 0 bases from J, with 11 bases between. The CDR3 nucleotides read TGCGCCAGCAGCCACCCAGGAAGCTCCTACAATGAGCAGTTCTTC. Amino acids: CASSHPGSSYNEQFF.

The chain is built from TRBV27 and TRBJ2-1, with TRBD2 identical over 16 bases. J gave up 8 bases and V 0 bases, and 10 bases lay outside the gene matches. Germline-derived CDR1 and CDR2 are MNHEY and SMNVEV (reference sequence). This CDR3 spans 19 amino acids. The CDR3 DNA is TGTGCCAGCAGTTTATCCTATCCGGGACTAGCGGGAGGGACCGATGAGCAGTTCTTC. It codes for CASSLSYPGLAGGTDEQFF.

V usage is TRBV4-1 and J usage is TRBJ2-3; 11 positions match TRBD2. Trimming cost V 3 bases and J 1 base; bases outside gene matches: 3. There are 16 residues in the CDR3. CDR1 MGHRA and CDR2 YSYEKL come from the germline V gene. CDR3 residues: CASSHLLAGGTDTQYF. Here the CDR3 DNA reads TGCGCCAGCAGCCACCTACTAGCGGGAGGCACAGATACGCAGTATTTT.

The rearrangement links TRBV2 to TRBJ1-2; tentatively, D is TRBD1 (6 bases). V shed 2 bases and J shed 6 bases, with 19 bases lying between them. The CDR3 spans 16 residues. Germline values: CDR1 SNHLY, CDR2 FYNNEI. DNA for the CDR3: TGTGCCAGCAGTGAACCCCGTTCTAACAGGGCGAATGGCTACACCTTC. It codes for CASSEPRSNRANGYTF.

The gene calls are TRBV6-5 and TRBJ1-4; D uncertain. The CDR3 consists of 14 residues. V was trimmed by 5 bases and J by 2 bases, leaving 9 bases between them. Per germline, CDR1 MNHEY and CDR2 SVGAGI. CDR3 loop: CASSQIATNEKLFF. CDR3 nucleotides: TGTGCCAGCAGTCAGATTGCTACTAATGAAAAACTGTTTTTT.

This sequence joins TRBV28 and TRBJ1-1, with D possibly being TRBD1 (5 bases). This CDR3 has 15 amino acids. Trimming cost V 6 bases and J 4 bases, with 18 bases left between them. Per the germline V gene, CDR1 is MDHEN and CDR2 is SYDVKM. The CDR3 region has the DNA TGTGCCAGCAGCCCGCCGCGGGACCGACTCACTGAAGCTTTCTTT. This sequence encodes CASSPPRDRLTEAFF.